A selection of T cell receptor beta chains follows, all from one sample in a study of T cells in Graves' hyperthyroidism and ophthalmopathy. From the multiplex PCR reads, TCRdb called clonotypes with MiXCR, one entry per CDR3 protein. The sample has around 430,000 distinct CDR3 sequences; 15% are singletons. The sequenced sample consisted of blood. Receptors were obtained from a woman in her 30s with Graves' hyperthyroidism. Both conserved end residues are part of each CDR3. Fields, in order: clone size, J gene, V gene, D gene, CDR3 DNA, CDR3 protein. The D gene is left open where the match is weak. The size of a clone is reported for some rows only, either as once, few or many, or as a class for expanded clones.

many,TRBJ2-1,TRBV5-1,-,TGCGCCAGCAGCTTGGAGACAGTTCGGCCGTTGCAGTTCTTC,CASSLETVRPLQFF
few,TRBJ1-6,TRBV11-2,-,TGTGCCAGCAGCTTAGGGTTCGGGGGCAAGTCACCCCTCCACTTT,CASSLGFGGKSPLHF
-,TRBJ2-7,TRBV5-4,-,TGTGCCAGCAGCTGGATGGACTCGGGTGAGCAGTACTTC,CASSWMDSGEQYF
many,TRBJ1-1,TRBV28,TRBD1,TGTGCCAGCAGAAGGGACAGGGGGAACACTGAAGCTTTCTTT,CASRRDRGNTEAFF
many,TRBJ2-5,TRBV25-1,TRBD1,TGTGCCAGCAGTGAAGGTTTAGGGGACAGGGTCGTCGAGACCCAGTACTTC,CASSEGLGDRVVETQYF
-,TRBJ2-7,TRBV20-1,TRBD2,TGCAGTGCTAGGGCCGGACTAGCGGGGTCCTCCTACGAGCAGTACTTC,CSARAGLAGSSYEQYF
-,TRBJ2-1,TRBV6-2/TRBV6-3,-,TGTGCCAGCAGTTACTTTAGCGGTAGTTACAATGAGCAGTTCTTC,CASSYFSGSYNEQFF
many,TRBJ1-2,TRBV12-3/TRBV12-4,-,TGTGCCAGCAGTTTCTCAGCGTATGGCTACACCTTC,CASSFSAYGYTF
few,TRBJ2-7,TRBV15,TRBD2,TGTGCCACCAGCAGAGATAGGAGCGGGAGCTCCTACGAGCAGTACTTC,CATSRDRSGSSYEQYF
many,TRBJ2-1,TRBV12-3/TRBV12-4,TRBD2,TGTGCCAGCAGTTCAAGCGGGAGGTTCTACAATGAGCAGTTCTTC,CASSSSGRFYNEQFF
few,TRBJ2-7,TRBV7-2,-,TGTGCCAGCAGCTCCCCGCCCGCCTACGAGCAGTACTTC,CASSSPPAYEQYF
-,TRBJ1-2,TRBV27,TRBD1,TGTGCCAGTAAAACAGGAGACAGGGTCTATAGCTACACCTTC,CASKTGDRVYSYTF
many,TRBJ1-1,TRBV5-1,-,TGCGCCAGCAGCTTGTTTAGGGCTTTCTTT,CASSLFRAFF
few,TRBJ2-3,TRBV7-9,TRBD2,TGTGCCAGCAGCTTAGCTGGGGCTAGCGGGAGGGCCCCAGATACGCAGTATTTT,CASSLAGASGRAPDTQYF
-,TRBJ2-3,TRBV20-1,-,TGCAGTGCTAGCCGGAACACAGATACGCAGTATTTT,CSASRNTDTQYF
-,TRBJ2-2,TRBV5-1,-,TGCGCCAGCAGCTTGTGGGACACCGGGGAGCTGTTTTTT,CASSLWDTGELFF
-,TRBJ1-1,TRBV29-1,-,TGCAGCGGTCGAGGGGGGCCTGAAGCTTTCTTT,CSGRGGPEAFF
many,TRBJ2-1,TRBV7-9,TRBD2,TGTGCCAGCAGCTTTGGACTAGCGGGGGGATACAATGAGCAGTTCTTC,CASSFGLAGGYNEQFF
-,TRBJ2-1,TRBV5-6,TRBD1,TGTGCCAGCAGCTTACAGGGGGCCACCTACAATGAGCAGTTCTTC,CASSLQGATYNEQFF
-,TRBJ2-1,TRBV10-1,TRBD2,TGCGCCAGCAGTGAACCCGGCGGGAGATCGAATGAGCAGTTCTTC,CASSEPGGRSNEQFF
-,TRBJ1-6,TRBV20-1,-,TGCAGTGCTAGAGCAGGGGCGGTGAATTCACCCCTCCACTTT,CSARAGAVNSPLHF
-,TRBJ2-4,TRBV28,TRBD2,TGTGCCAGCAGCGTAGCGGGAGCCAGGGGCAAAAACATTCAGTACTTC,CASSVAGARGKNIQYF
many,TRBJ2-1,TRBV18,-,TGTGCCAGCTCACCAGGGGTCGGGAATGAGCAGTTCTTC,CASSPGVGNEQFF
many,TRBJ2-7,TRBV7-2,TRBD2,TGTGCCAGCAGATCTAGCGGGAGTAACTCCTACGAGCAGTACTTC,CASRSSGSNSYEQYF
-,TRBJ2-1,TRBV28,TRBD2,TGTGCCAGCAGTTTAGCTCCCGGGACTAGCGGGAGGGCCTACGACAATGAGCAGTTCTTC,CASSLAPGTSGRAYDNEQFF
few,TRBJ2-2,TRBV5-1,-,TGCGCCAGCAGCCCCCCCGGGGGCGGCACCGGGGAGCTGTTTTTT,CASSPPGGGTGELFF
-,TRBJ1-2,TRBV9,TRBD1,TGTGCCAGCAGCGTAGGCCCCCGGGGGGACAGCTATGGCTACACCTTC,CASSVGPRGDSYGYTF
-,TRBJ2-7,TRBV20-1,TRBD1,TGCAGTGCTAGTAGACAGGGGCCGGGCTACGAGCAGTACTTC,CSASRQGPGYEQYF
many,TRBJ2-6,TRBV28,-,TGTGCCAGCAGTCTTGACATAGGGGGTATCTCTGGGGCCAACGTCCTGACTTTC,CASSLDIGGISGANVLTF
few,TRBJ2-3,TRBV19,TRBD1,TGTGCCAGTAGCCCGGGACAGGGCCTCACAGATACGCAGTATTTT,CASSPGQGLTDTQYF
few,TRBJ2-6,TRBV3-1,TRBD2,TGTGCCAGCAGCCGCAAAACTCTAGGACTAGCCGTCTCTGGGGCCAACGTCCTGACTTTC,CASSRKTLGLAVSGANVLTF
many,TRBJ1-1,TRBV7-9,-,TGTGCCAGCAGACCGACTGCACCGAACACTGAAGCTTTCTTT,CASRPTAPNTEAFF
many,TRBJ1-1,TRBV11-2,-,TGTGCCAGCAGCTTAGCAGACTCGAACACTGAAGCTTTCTTT,CASSLADSNTEAFF
many,TRBJ2-1,TRBV11-1,TRBD2,TGTGCCAGCAGCTTGGCGGGACTAGCGACCTACAATGAGCAGTTCTTC,CASSLAGLATYNEQFF
few,TRBJ1-1,TRBV11-3,-,TGTGCCAGCAGCTTAAACCGGGACACTGAAGCTCTCTTT,CASSLNRDTEALF
few,TRBJ1-5,TRBV20-1,TRBD1,TGCAGTGCTAGAGCTTTACAGGACAGGCCCAATCAGCCCCAGCATTTT,CSARALQDRPNQPQHF
-,TRBJ2-2,TRBV4-1,TRBD2,TGCGCCAGCAGCCAAGTCGTTAGCGGGACAACCGGGGAGCTGTTTTTT,CASSQVVSGTTGELFF
-,TRBJ2-3,TRBV15,TRBD2,TGTGCCACCAGCAGAGATGTTGGGAGACTAGCGGGAGGAGATACGCAGTATTTT,CATSRDVGRLAGGDTQYF
-,TRBJ1-1,TRBV20-1,-,TGCAGTGCTAGTTTCAGGGTTGCCACTGAAGCTTTCTTT,CSASFRVATEAFF
many,TRBJ2-1,TRBV28,TRBD2,TGTGCCAGCAGCGGGAGGGGGCAGTTCTTC,CASSGRGQFF
many,TRBJ2-5,TRBV30,-,TGTGCCGGCCAAGGGTTGCAGGGGCTAGGGACCCAGTACTTC,CAGQGLQGLGTQYF
-,TRBJ1-2,TRBV6-2/TRBV6-3,-,TGTGCCAGCAGTTACGGGTCGGTGGGGACTGGGTATGGCTACACCTTC,CASSYGSVGTGYGYTF